These 30 T cell receptor beta chains came from one sample sequenced in a study of graft-versus-host responses after intestinal transplantation. Assay used: immunoSEQ multiplex PCR; TCRdb lists only in-frame clones, some missing. Of about 17,000 clones listed, 60% to 85% are singletons. Investigators treated the graft tissue so that it released intraepithelial and lamina propria lymphocytes. Sequencing was performed on ileum tissue, taken approximately 61 weeks after intestinal transplant. The receptors here all came from a human patient who received an intestinal transplant, so some T cells may come from the graft donor.

This rearrangement joins TRBV5-1 to TRBJ1-5, with D uncertain. Trimming left V 4 bases short and J 2 bases short, with 16 bases between. This CDR3 is 16 amino acids long. Germline assignment: CDR1 SGHRS and CDR2 YFSETQ. The chain's CDR3 is CASSLRRAQGNQPQHF. CDR3 sequence (DNA): TGCGCCAGCAGCCTCAGACGGGCTCAGGGCAATCAGCCCCAGCATTTT.

The chain uses TRBV4-2 and TRBJ1-1; no firm D call. Germline V gene sequence: CDR1 LGHNA, CDR2 YNFKEQ. The CDR3 consists of 16 residues. Deletions cut 1 base from V and 8 bases from J, with 20 bases between. The CDR3 protein is CASSQGWQPGLLEAFF. CDR3 nucleotides: TGTGCCAGCAGCCAAGGGTGGCAGCCAGGCCTACTAGAAGCTTTCTTT.

The rearrangement uses TRBV9 and TRBJ2-3; 8 bases map to TRBD2. Per the germline V gene, CDR1 is SGDLS and CDR2 is YYNGEE. The V segment lost 0 bases and the J segment 6 bases; nucleotides outside the gene matches: 0. This CDR3 spans 13 amino acids. Here the CDR3 DNA reads TGTGCCAGCAGCGTAGCGGGAGGGGATACGCAGTATTTT. This translates into CASSVAGGDTQYF.

The CDR3 reads CAISEDRTDSYEQYF. The CDR3 DNA follows: TGTGCCATCAGTGAAGACAGGACCGACTCCTACGAGCAGTACTTC. V is TRBV10-3 and J is TRBJ2-7, with D perhaps matching TRBD1 (6 bases). The length of the CDR3 is 15 residues. Germline V gives CDR1 ENHRY, CDR2 SYGVKD. Trimming cost V 3 bases and J 0 bases, with 12 bases left between them.

The chain uses TRBV14 and TRBJ1-2, with D unclear. With 4 bases removed from V and 2 bases from J, the gap between germline ends came to 8 bases. Germline lookup yields CDR1 SGHDN and CDR2 FVKESK. CDR3 length equals 13 residues. This CDR3 is CASSPSRNYGYTF. In DNA, the CDR3 is TGTGCCAGCAGCCCCTCCCGGAACTATGGCTACACCTTC.

The chain uses TRBV5-4 and TRBJ2-5; D is perhaps TRBD2 (6 bases). The J call may be wrong; the DNA end is better matched by TRBJ2-7. CDR3 length equals 14 residues. Germline lookup yields CDR1 SGHNT and CDR2 YYREEE (reference sequence). This CDR3 reads CASSQGRENYEQYF. Here the CDR3 DNA reads TGTGCCAGCAGCCAAGGACGGGAGAACTACGAGCAGTACTTC.

This chain links TRBV9 with TRBJ2-1; 7 positions agree with TRBD1. J gave up 8 bases and V 3 bases, and 8 bases lay outside the gene matches. The CDR3 covers 14 residues. Germline CDR1 SGDLS, CDR2 YYNGEE. CDR3 residues: CASSARQGNDEQFF. DNA of the CDR3: TGTGCCAGCAGCGCGCGACAGGGTAATGATGAGCAGTTCTTC.

Turning to this clone: Compared with germline, one end of the junction differs, possibly owing to a read error. The chain links TRBV7-7 to TRBJ2-7; 9 nucleotides line up with TRBD1. The CDR3 has 17 amino acids. The V gene's germline CDR1 is SSHAT and CDR2 FNYEAQ (reference sequence). CDR3 nucleotides: TGTGCTAGCAGCTTAGGGGCCGGGGGACAGGGATCCTACGAGCAGTACTTC. Translation: CASSLGAGGQGSYEQYF.

J is TRBJ2-7 and V is TRBV6-5; possibly TRBD1 or TRBD2 for D (6 bases each). Germline loops: CDR1 MNHEY, CDR2 SVGAGI. With 2 bases removed from V and 2 bases from J, the gap between germline ends came to 10 bases. This CDR3 spans 14 amino acids. CDR3 DNA sequence: TGTGCCAGCAGTTACAAGGGGGGCCCCTACGAGCAGTACTTC. It translates to CASSYKGGPYEQYF.

The chain is built from TRBV2 and TRBJ1-4; possible D gene TRBD1, 5 bases. Trimming took off 8 bases at V and 8 bases at J, with 24 bases between the two ends. CDR3 size: 16 residues. Germline V gives CDR1 SNHLY, CDR2 FYNNEI. As DNA, the CDR3 is TGTGCCAGCGAGTGGGGGATGGGGGAACCTGTAGAAAAACTGTTTTTT. Translation: CASEWGMGEPVEKLFF.

V and J are TRBV6-5 and TRBJ1-1; 9 bases line up with TRBD1. The germline CDR1 and CDR2 sequences are MNHEY and SVGAGI. The CDR3 is made up of 14 amino acids. The junction had 14 bases not matched to a gene; V was cut back by 8 bases and J by 10 bases. In DNA, the CDR3 is TGTGCCAGCCAGGACTCGTGGGACAGGGCGGGAGCTTTCTTT. Translated, it gives CASQDSWDRAGAFF.

The chain couples TRBV9 to TRBJ2-2, with D perhaps matching TRBD1 or TRBD2 (5 bases each). Trimming removed 0 bases from V and 2 bases from J, with 8 bases in between. The germline V gene has CDR1 SGDLS and CDR2 YYNGEE. CDR3 length: 15 amino acids. The CDR3 DNA reads TGTGCCAGCAGCGTAGATGGGGGAAACACCGGGGAGCTGTTTTTT. Translated: CASSVDGGNTGELFF.

The chain uses TRBV5-1 and TRBJ1-1; 9 bases fit TRBD1. CDR3 length equals 16 residues. Per the germline V gene, CDR1 is SGHRS and CDR2 is YFSETQ. Trimming cost V 4 bases and J 5 bases; bases outside gene matches: 12. CDR3 nucleotides: TGCGCCAGCAGCCCGGGGCGGGACAGGGCCCCAACTGAAGCTTTCTTT. This encodes CASSPGRDRAPTEAFF.

This chain connects TRBV19 to TRBJ2-5; the D gene is possibly TRBD2 (6 bases). The V end lost 4 bases, the J end lost 5 bases, and 20 bases lay between the germline ends. The CDR3 spans 16 residues. Germline assignment: CDR1 LNHDA and CDR2 SQIVND (reference sequence). Here the CDR3 DNA reads TGTGCCAGTAGTAGCCGGGGGAGAGGGGATGTGGAGACCCAGTACTTC. It yields the protein CASSSRGRGDVETQYF.

This clone appeared a few times. The chain links TRBV2 to TRBJ1-5; D perhaps matches TRBD1 (5 bases). The CDR3 spans 19 residues. Germline lookup yields CDR1 SNHLY and CDR2 FYNNEI. V lost 4 bases, J lost 0 bases, and 22 bases lay in between. For the CDR3, the DNA is TGTGCCAGCAGTGTCCCCATAAACACCGGGACGGTTAGCAATCAGCCCCAGCATTTT. Its translation: CASSVPINTGTVSNQPQHF.

The chain carries TRBV6-5 and TRBJ2-5; D is uncertain. The CDR3 totals 14 residues. Germline V CDR1 and CDR2: MNHEY, SVGAGI. Trimming pared 8 bases from V and 5 bases from J, leaving 18 bases between. CDR3 coding DNA: TGTGCCAGCTCCACCGCAGGCGTTAAGGAGACCCAGTACTTC. Amino acids: CASSTAGVKETQYF.

This clone was observed a single time. The rearrangement joins TRBV11-1 to TRBJ2-2; D unresolved. V was pared by 2 bases and J by 3 bases, with 10 bases between. CDR1 is SGHAT, CDR2 FQDESV, per germline (reference sequence). The CDR3 is made up of 15 amino acids. The CDR3 nucleotides read TGTGCCAGCAGCTTATCTCCCCTCTACACCGGGGAGCTGTTTTTT. This translates into CASSLSPLYTGELFF.

V is TRBV6-1 and J is TRBJ2-7; 11 nucleotides match TRBD2. After removal of 7 bases from V and 6 bases from J, the junction contained 11 bases not matched to a gene. This CDR3 is 15 amino acids long. CDR1 is MNHNS, CDR2 SASEGT, per germline. Here the CDR3 reads CASTTTSGGHSEQYF. The CDR3 nucleotides read TGTGCCAGCACCACCACTAGCGGGGGACACTCCGAGCAGTACTTC.

The chain uses TRBV29-1 and TRBJ2-5; D not resolved. Trimming stripped 4 bases from V and 2 bases from J, with 14 bases between. The CDR3 is 14 amino acids. The germline gives CDR1 SQVTM, CDR2 ANQGSEA. CDR3 loop: CSVVSLGRQETQYF. For the CDR3, the DNA is TGCAGCGTTGTCTCTCTAGGGCGGCAAGAGACCCAGTACTTC.

The rearrangement uses TRBV5-4 and TRBJ1-1, with D unclear. V gave up 4 bases and J gave up 8 bases, with 12 bases separating them. This CDR3 has 12 amino acids. Germline CDR1 SGHNT, CDR2 YYREEE (reference sequence). In DNA form, the CDR3 reads TGTGCCAGCAGCCCGGAGGGCGTAGAAGCTTTCTTT. It codes for CASSPEGVEAFF.

V gene TRBV27 combines with J gene TRBJ2-1; no definite D call. V gave up 4 bases and J gave up 5 bases, with 21 bases separating them. Germline V CDR1 and CDR2: MNHEY, SMNVEV (reference sequence). The CDR3 consists of 17 residues. The CDR3 DNA sequence: TGTGCCAGCAGTTCCCGGCGCTACAGATTCTCTGACAATGAGCAGTTCTTC. Its translation: CASSSRRYRFSDNEQFF.

V is TRBV6-1 and J is TRBJ2-5; 14 bases are a match to TRBD2. The CDR3 is 14 residues long. The trim removed 8 bases at V and 5 bases at J, leaving 4 bases unmatched. Germline V lookup: CDR1 MNHNS, CDR2 SASEGT. This CDR3 reads CASGGLAGEETQYF. Written as DNA, the CDR3 is TGTGCCAGCGGGGGACTAGCGGGGGAGGAGACCCAGTACTTC.

The chain couples TRBV2 to TRBJ1-5; D call uncertain. CDR1 and CDR2 (germline): SNHLY, FYNNEI. This CDR3 contains 16 residues. Trimming left V 1 base short and J 4 bases short, with 14 bases between. CDR3 nucleotide sequence: TGTGCCAGCAGTGAAGGCAACCCCATAAGTAATCAGCCCCAGCATTTT. Translated: CASSEGNPISNQPQHF.

This chain joins TRBV7-9 and TRBJ2-7; D may be TRBD2 (5 bases). Trimming took off 5 bases at V and 0 bases at J, with 14 bases between the two ends. The germline V gene encodes CDR1 SEHNR and CDR2 FQNEAQ (reference sequence). CDR3 length: 15 amino acids. CDR3 coding DNA: TGTGCCAGCAGCACCGAGGGTACTTACTCCTACGAGCAGTACTTC. Translating it yields CASSTEGTYSYEQYF. The variable domain in full, completed from reference TRBV7-9 and TRBJ2-7, reads DTGVSQNPRHKITKRGQNVTFRCDPISEHNRLYWYRQTLGQGPEFLTYFQNEAQLEKSRLLSDRFSAERPKGSFSTLEIQRTEQGDSAMYLCASSTEGTYSYEQYFGPGTRLTVT.

The chain is built from TRBV27 and TRBJ1-5; D call uncertain. Trimming cost V 6 bases and J 1 base, with 4 bases left between them. CDR1 is MNHEY and CDR2 is SMNVEV in the germline V gene (reference sequence). The CDR3 runs 12 residues. The CDR3 reads CASSPSNQPQHF. In DNA form, the CDR3 reads TGTGCCAGCAGCCCGAGCAATCAGCCCCAGCATTTT.

This chain links TRBV2 with TRBJ2-5; tentatively, D is TRBD1 (6 bases). The CDR3 contains 13 residues. Germline assignment: CDR1 SNHLY and CDR2 FYNNEI. Trimming shortened V by 7 bases and J by 0 bases, and 9 bases separated the two germline ends. The CDR3 spells CASIGGDQETQYF. As DNA, the CDR3 is TGTGCCAGCATTGGGGGCGACCAAGAGACCCAGTACTTC.

CDR3 region: CASSISRDTEAFF. The CDR3 DNA reads TGTGCCAGTAGTATATCCAGGGACACTGAAGCTTTCTTT. V and J are TRBV19 and TRBJ1-1, with D possibly matching TRBD1 (5 bases). This CDR3 is 13 amino acids long. Trimming removed 2 bases from V and 3 bases from J, with 7 bases in between. Germline CDR1 LNHDA, CDR2 SQIVND (reference sequence).

Only one count was recorded for this clone. This chain joins TRBV4-2 and TRBJ2-3; weak D call: TRBD1 (6 bases). Germline V gene lookup returns CDR1 LGHNA and CDR2 YNFKEQ. This CDR3 comprises 15 residues. With 4 bases removed from V and 4 bases from J, the gap between germline ends came to 15 bases. The CDR3 DNA is TGTGCCAGCAGCCGAATCCGGACAGAATCAGATACGCAGTATTTT. Translation gives CASSRIRTESDTQYF.

The rearrangement joins TRBV25-1 to TRBJ2-7; D possibly corresponds to TRBD1 (5 bases). In germline, CDR1 is MGHDK, CDR2 SYGVNS. The CDR3 is 14 amino acids. Trimming removed 1 base at V and 3 bases at J, with 10 bases between. The CDR3 region is CASSESGTGYEQYF. CDR3 bases: TGTGCCAGCAGTGAATCAGGAACAGGCTACGAGCAGTACTTC.

The chain carries TRBV25-1 and TRBJ1-5; tentative D call: TRBD1 (5 bases). Trimming removed 6 bases from V and 6 bases from J, with 24 bases in between. The CDR3 is made up of 17 amino acids. The germline V gene has CDR1 MGHDK and CDR2 SYGVNS. CDR3 loop: CASREQADGGYSQPQHF. The DNA for the CDR3 is TGTGCCAGCAGAGAGCAGGCGGATGGGGGTTATAGTCAGCCCCAGCATTTT. The full variable domain, in which reference TRBV25-1 and TRBJ1-5 provide the parts outside the CDR3, is EADIYQTPRYLVIGTGKKITLECSQTMGHDKMYWYQQDPGMELHLIHYSYGVNSTEKGDLSSESTVSRIRTEHFPLTLESARPSHTSQYLCASREQADGGYSQPQHFGDGTRLSIL.